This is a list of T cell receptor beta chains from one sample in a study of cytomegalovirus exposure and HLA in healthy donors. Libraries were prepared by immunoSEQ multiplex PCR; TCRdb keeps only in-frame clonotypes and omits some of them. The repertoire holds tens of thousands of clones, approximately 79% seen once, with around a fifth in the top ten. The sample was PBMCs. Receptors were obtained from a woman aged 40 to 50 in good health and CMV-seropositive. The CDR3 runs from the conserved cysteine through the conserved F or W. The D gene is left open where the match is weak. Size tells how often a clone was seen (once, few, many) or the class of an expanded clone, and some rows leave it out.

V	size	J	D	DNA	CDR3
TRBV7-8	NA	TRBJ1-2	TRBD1	TGTGCCAGCACCCCCGGGACAGGGGGCTCTTATGGCTACACCTTC	CASTPGTGGSYGYTF
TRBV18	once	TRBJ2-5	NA	TGTGCCAGCTCACCACGGAGTCAAGAGACCCAGTACTTC	CASSPRSQETQYF
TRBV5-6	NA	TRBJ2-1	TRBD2	TGTGCCAGCAGCCCCAAGAGCGGGAGTCGGGGCAATGAGCAGTTCTTC	CASSPKSGSRGNEQFF
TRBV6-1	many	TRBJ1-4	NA	TGTGCCAGCAGTGGCGGTGGATTCCTTAATGAAAAACTGTTTTTT	CASSGGGFLNEKLFF
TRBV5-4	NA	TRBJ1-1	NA	TGTGCCAGCAGCTTAGCGGGAAAGAGCTTCTCCCACAATCAGAACACTGAAGCTTTCTTT	CASSLAGKSFSHNQNTEAFF
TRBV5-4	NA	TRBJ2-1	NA	TGTGCCAGCAGCCCGGACTACTTCGCCGAGCAGTTCTTC	CASSPDYFAEQFF
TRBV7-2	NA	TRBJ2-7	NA	TGTGCCAGCAGCATCAGAAGGGCGGGGGAGCAGTACTTC	CASSIRRAGEQYF
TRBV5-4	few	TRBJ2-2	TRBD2	TGTGCCAGCAGCTATGGGACTAGTAGTCCCGGGGAGCTGTTTTTT	CASSYGTSSPGELFF
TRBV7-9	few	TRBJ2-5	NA	TGTGCCAGCAGCTTAGGGGGAGCACAAGAGACCCAGTACTTC	CASSLGGAQETQYF
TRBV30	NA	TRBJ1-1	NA	TGTGCCTGGAGGACAGGAGACACTGAAGCTTTCTTT	CAWRTGDTEAFF
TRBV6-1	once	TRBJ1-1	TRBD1	TGTGCCAGCGGACAGGGGACGAACACTGAAGCTTTCTTT	CASGQGTNTEAFF
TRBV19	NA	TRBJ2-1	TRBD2	TGTGCCAGTAGTATACGGACTAGCGGCGGGAATGAGCAGTTCTTC	CASSIRTSGGNEQFF